This T cell receptor beta chain was identified in a study of T cell changes during pregnancy in multiple sclerosis. From germline, CDR1 is SEHNR and CDR2 FQNEAQ (reference sequence). This CDR3 contains 14 residues. V was cut by 3 bases and J by 2 bases, with 10 bases left in between. Using immunoSEQ multiplex PCR, the repertoire was profiled, and TCRdb retains in-frame clones only, with some absent. Found here are around 40,000 clones, 92% of them singletons; the top ten hold around 0.73%. The receptor was isolated from a female donor with multiple sclerosis, enrolled in a pregnancy study. The V and J genes are TRBV7-9 and TRBJ1-2; D gene ambiguous. The input for sequencing was CD4+ T cells from peripheral blood mononuclear cells, taken in the third trimester of pregnancy. This chain's CDR3 is CASSLFDINYGYTF. CDR3 nucleotides: TGTGCCAGCAGCTTGTTCGACATCAACTATGGCTACACCTTC.